The 3 T cell receptor beta chains reported below all come from one sample, sequenced in a study of graft-versus-host responses after intestinal transplantation. These TCRs are of unknown antigen specificity. The method was immunoSEQ multiplex PCR; TCRdb's version includes in-frame clones alone and lacks a portion of them. Here the sample spans 85,000 to 95,000 clones, about 93% being singletons. The sequencing here drew on unstimulated CD8+ T cells sorted from spleen or lymph node cells, taken before intestinal transplant. Every receptor here comes from a human donor who received an intestinal transplant.

In this sample, this clone turned up once. The V call is TRBV4-1, the J call TRBJ2-3; TRBD1 matches 9 bases. Germline loops: CDR1 MGHRA, CDR2 YSYEKL. The V segment lost 8 bases and the J segment 1 base; nucleotides outside the gene matches: 7. This CDR3 spans 15 amino acids. Here the CDR3 DNA reads TGCGCCAGCGGCAACAGGGGGCGGGGCACAGATACGCAGTATTTT. As protein: CASGNRGRGTDTQYF.

The rearrangement joins TRBV18 to TRBJ2-5; D is uncertain. CDR3 length: 13 residues. Trimming left V 0 bases short and J 5 bases short, with 7 bases between. Germline lookup yields CDR1 KGHSH and CDR2 LQKENI. CDR3 sequence (DNA): TGTGCCAGCTCACCACCAAACCGGGAGACCCAGTACTTC. This translates into CASSPPNRETQYF.

J is TRBJ2-3 and V is TRBV7-9; TRBD2 is a possible D gene (6 bases). V lost 3 bases and J 3 bases, leaving 7 bases between the germline ends. CDR1 and CDR2 from the germline V gene are SEHNR and FQNEAQ (reference sequence). The CDR3 has 13 amino acids. The CDR3 spells CASSFGGTDTQYF. CDR3 nucleotide sequence: TGTGCCAGCAGCTTTGGAGGGACAGATACGCAGTATTTT. Together with reference TRBV7-9 and TRBJ2-3, the CDR3 gives the full variable domain: DTGVSQNPRHKITKRGQNVTFRCDPISEHNRLYWYRQTLGQGPEFLTYFQNEAQLEKSRLLSDRFSAERPKGSFSTLEIQRTEQGDSAMYLCASSFGGTDTQYFGPGTRLTVL.